These 23 T cell receptor beta chains share one sample of origin, sequenced in a study of T cells in Graves' hyperthyroidism and ophthalmopathy. RNA transcripts provided the source from which TCR beta CDR3 regions were amplified. When the TCR CDR3 underwent first-round RT-PCR, the HTBI primer set was used. TCRdb itself ran the multiplex PCR reads through MiXCR, one entry per CDR3 protein. The sample records 450,000 to 600,000 distinct CDR3 sequences, just under 20% being singletons. Source material: blood. The receptors come from a man in his forties or fifties with Graves' ophthalmopathy.

This clonotype was recorded many times. The chain links TRBV7-8 to TRBJ2-3, with D uncertain. With 5 bases removed from V and 7 bases from J, the gap between germline ends came to 16 bases. Germline V gene data show CDR1 as SGHVS and CDR2 as FQNEAQ. The CDR3 contains 14 residues. CDR3 sequence: CASSPARVAYTQYF. The CDR3 DNA reads TGTGCCAGCAGCCCAGCTCGGGTAGCATATACGCAGTATTTT.

Many counts were recorded for this clonotype. J is TRBJ1-3 and V is TRBV12-3 or TRBV12-4; D unresolved. Trimming took 3 bases from V and 4 from J, leaving 10 bases between them. This CDR3 is built from 14 residues. The CDR3 loop reads CASSFGQGGNTIYF. In DNA, the CDR3 is TGTGCCAGCAGTTTTGGTCAAGGAGGAAACACCATATATTTT.

The chain is built from TRBV9 and TRBJ2-4; 7 nucleotides match TRBD1. V gave up 4 bases and J gave up 0 bases; unmatched junction bases: 13. In germline, CDR1 is SGDLS, CDR2 YYNGEE. There are 18 residues in the CDR3. The CDR3 region has the DNA TGTGCCAGCAGCTCCCGACAGGGTGGTACCGGAGCCAAAAACATTCAGTACTTC. Protein: CASSSRQGGTGAKNIQYF.

This clonotype occurred a few times. The chain couples TRBV7-9 to TRBJ1-1; D remains unclear. V lost 3 bases, J lost 1 base, and 9 bases lay in between. Germline loops: CDR1 SEHNR, CDR2 FQNEAQ (reference sequence). The CDR3 has 14 amino acids. The CDR3 is CASSFGLQNTEAFF. The CDR3 coding sequence is TGTGCCAGCAGCTTCGGTTTGCAGAACACTGAAGCTTTCTTT.

This clonotype has ten or more counts. This chain connects TRBV3-1 to TRBJ2-5; D remains ambiguous. The CDR3 has 12 residues. In germline, CDR1 is LGHDT, CDR2 YNNKEL (reference sequence). The V end lost 1 base, the J end lost 4 bases, and 4 bases lay between the germline ends. CDR3 amino acids: CASSQVVETQYF. The CDR3 coding sequence is TGTGCCAGCAGCCAAGTGGTAGAGACCCAGTACTTC.

Many counts were recorded for this clonotype. The chain recombines TRBV11-2 with TRBJ2-5; D not resolved. Germline CDR1 reads SGHAT; CDR2 reads FQNNGV. The CDR3 is made up of 14 amino acids. V was pared by 0 bases and J by 2 bases, with 7 bases between. CDR3 sequence reads: CASSLDLNQETQYF. CDR3 sequence (DNA): TGTGCCAGCAGCTTAGATTTAAATCAAGAGACCCAGTACTTC.

This clonotype was observed at least ten times. The V and J genes are TRBV5-1 and TRBJ2-2, with D maybe TRBD1 (6 bases). The CDR3 has 14 amino acids. V was pared by 1 base and J by 7 bases, with 11 bases between. Germline CDR1 reads SGHRS; CDR2 reads YFSETQ. In DNA form, the CDR3 reads TGCGCCAGCAGCTTGCTAGGGGGTCTCGGGGAGCTGTTTTTT. Encoded protein: CASSLLGGLGELFF.

The J gene is TRBJ1-1, the V gene TRBV27, with D maybe TRBD1 (5 bases). This CDR3 has 14 amino acids. Per germline, CDR1 MNHEY and CDR2 SMNVEV (reference sequence). The V end was cut by 2 bases, the J end by 4 bases, with 11 bases between. CDR3 loop: CASSLRGEGTEAFF. CDR3 DNA: TGTGCCAGCAGTTTAAGAGGGGAGGGCACTGAAGCTTTCTTT.

The chain has TRBV28 and TRBJ2-7, with D uncertain. The V gene's germline CDR1 is MDHEN and CDR2 SYDVKM. CDR3 length equals 13 residues. V dropped 7 bases and J dropped 2 bases, with 12 bases sitting between them. In DNA, the CDR3 is TGTGCCAGCAACAAGCTTTTTCCCTACGAGCAGTACTTC. It codes for CASNKLFPYEQYF. Based on the CDR3 plus reference TRBV28 and TRBJ2-7, the full variable domain is DVKVTQSSRYLVKRTGEKVFLECVQDMDHENMFWYRQDPGLGLRLIYFSYDVKMKEKGDIPEGYSVSREKKERFSLILESASTNQTSMYLCASNKLFPYEQYFGPGTRLTVT.

This chain uses TRBV6-1 with TRBJ2-1, with TRBD1 matching over 7 bases. With V trimmed by 8 bases and J by 4 bases, 20 bases remained unmatched. The CDR3 length is 18 residues. CDR1 is MNHNS, CDR2 SASEGT, per germline. In DNA form, the CDR3 reads TGTGCCAGCTTACGGGACAGTTATAGTCGTCCCCGATACAATGAGCAGTTCTTC. Translating it yields CASLRDSYSRPRYNEQFF.

This clonotype was recorded many times. This chain joins TRBV7-8 and TRBJ2-5; 8 bases are a match to TRBD1. Trimming at V came to 5 bases and at J to 7 bases, leaving 6 bases not matched to a gene. The CDR3 runs to 13 residues. Germline V gene data show CDR1 as SGHVS and CDR2 as FQNEAQ. CDR3 in DNA: TGTGCCAGCAGCCCGGACAGGGATGGGACCCAGTACTTC. Translated, it gives CASSPDRDGTQYF.

The chain employs TRBV6-2 or TRBV6-3 and TRBJ2-7; D remains unclear. Looked up from germline, CDR1 is MNHEY and CDR2 is SVGEGT. The CDR3 is 15 amino acids. Between the trimmed V and J ends, which lost 0 bases and 3 bases, there was a span of 12 bases. CDR3 sequence reads: CASSYSGRPSYEQYF. CDR3 coding DNA: TGTGCCAGCAGTTACTCGGGTCGACCGAGCTACGAGCAGTACTTC.

V usage is TRBV6-4 and J usage is TRBJ1-2, with 9 bases lining up with TRBD1. The CDR3 sequence is 14 residues long. J was trimmed by 7 bases and V by 6 bases; bases with no gene match: 9. Germline V gives CDR1 MRHNA, CDR2 SNTAGT. The CDR3 sequence is CASRNTGTGFGYTF. In nucleotides, the CDR3 is TGTGCCAGCAGGAACACCGGGACAGGGTTTGGCTACACCTTC.

This clonotype was observed a few times. The chain has TRBV13 and TRBJ2-1; TRBD2 is a possible D gene (6 bases). The germline V gene encodes CDR1 PRHDT and CDR2 FYEKMQ (reference sequence). This CDR3 is built from 16 residues. The V end lost 3 bases, the J end lost 5 bases, and 17 bases lay between the germline ends. CDR3 DNA: TGTGCCAGCAGCTTCGTCCCCAGCGGGCTTAACAATGAGCAGTTCTTC. Amino acids: CASSFVPSGLNNEQFF.

The rearrangement uses TRBV6-5 and TRBJ2-2; D might be TRBD2 (5 bases). This CDR3 region has 14 residues. Germline CDR1 reads MNHEY; CDR2 reads SVGAGI. Trimming pared 0 bases from V and 4 bases from J, leaving 6 bases between. The CDR3 loop is CASSYSAGTGELFF. Here the CDR3 DNA reads TGTGCCAGCAGTTACTCGGCGGGCACCGGGGAGCTGTTTTTT.

The chain links TRBV4-3 to TRBJ2-2, with TRBD1 matching over 12 bases. The ends lost 0 bases at V and 7 bases at J; junction bases unmatched: 9. Germline V lookup: CDR1 LGHNA, CDR2 YSLEER. The length of the CDR3 is 18 residues. The CDR3 loop is CASSQDWGDRGLGGELFF. CDR3 coding DNA: TGCGCCAGCAGCCAAGATTGGGGGGACAGGGGGCTTGGCGGGGAGCTGTTTTTT.

Many counts were recorded for this clonotype. J is TRBJ2-3 and V is TRBV27, with TRBD2 matching 10 bases. This CDR3 has 13 amino acids. Germline loops: CDR1 MNHEY, CDR2 SMNVEV (reference sequence). The J segment lost 4 bases and the V segment lost 5 bases, leaving 0 bases of the junction unmatched. CDR3 nucleotides: TGTGCCAGCAGTACTAGCGGGGCAGATACGCAGTATTTT. Its protein product is CASSTSGADTQYF.

J is TRBJ2-2 and V is TRBV12-3 or TRBV12-4, with 7 bases matching TRBD1. The CDR3 is made up of 15 amino acids. J gave up 6 bases and V 5 bases, and 9 bases lay outside the gene matches. CDR3 protein: CASSPTRTGAGELFF. The CDR3 nucleotides are TGTGCCAGCAGTCCCACCCGAACAGGGGCCGGGGAGCTGTTTTTT.

This clonotype has just a few counts. The rearrangement links TRBV7-3 to TRBJ2-1; D may be TRBD2 (6 bases). Germline loops: CDR1 SGHTA, CDR2 FQGTGA. V lost 5 bases to trimming and J lost 5 bases, with 10 bases between them. CDR3 length: 13 residues. CDR3 nucleotide sequence: TGTGCCAGCAGCGGCGGGGTACACAATGAGCAGTTCTTC. Protein sequence: CASSGGVHNEQFF.

The V call is TRBV6-5, the J call TRBJ2-1; possible D gene TRBD2, 6 bases. The germline gives CDR1 MNHEY, CDR2 SVGAGI. Trimming stripped 0 bases from V and 9 bases from J, with 15 bases between. The CDR3 extends over 15 amino acids. CDR3 DNA sequence: TGTGCCAGCAGTTACTCTACAACCGGGACTGTTGAGCAGTTCTTC. It is translated as CASSYSTTGTVEQFF.

This clonotype was found many times. The chain is built from TRBV3-1 and TRBJ2-7; D not certain. The CDR3 covers 13 residues. Germline lookup yields CDR1 LGHDT and CDR2 YNNKEL (reference sequence). Trimming removed 3 bases from V and 0 bases from J, with 6 bases in between. In DNA, the CDR3 is TGTGCCAGCAGCCAGTTCCCCTCCTACGAGCAGTACTTC. Translation: CASSQFPSYEQYF.

This clonotype was counted a few times. The rearrangement joins TRBV9 to TRBJ2-1; TRBD2 aligns across 9 bases. Germline V gene sequence: CDR1 SGDLS, CDR2 YYNGEE. The CDR3 contains 17 residues. V lost 4 bases to trimming and J lost 4 bases; unmatched junction nucleotides: 12. DNA for the CDR3: TGTGCCAGCAGCCCCCGGATTGGCGGGGGGGCATACAATGAGCAGTTCTTC. Its protein is CASSPRIGGGAYNEQFF.

The chain joins TRBV5-1 to TRBJ2-3, with D perhaps TRBD2 (6 bases). The CDR3 has 14 residues. V gave up 2 bases and J gave up 1 base, with 8 bases separating them. The V gene's germline CDR1 is SGHRS and CDR2 YFSETQ. CDR3 sequence: CASSFGEGTDTQYF. In DNA, the CDR3 is TGCGCCAGCAGCTTTGGGGAGGGCACAGATACGCAGTATTTT.